The rows below give T cell receptor beta chains drawn from one sample of a study of tumor-infiltrating lymphocytes in primary liver carcinoma. Via MiXCR, TCRdb re-called the multiplex PCR reads, giving one row per CDR3 protein. The table includes 50,000 to 65,000 distinct CDR3 sequences, around 64% detected once. The sequencing sample was made of liver tumor tissue from sampling region 4. These TCRs come from a man aged 35 to 55 with primary liver carcinoma and hepatitis B virus infection. CDR3s include the opening cysteine and the closing phenylalanine or tryptophan. The D gene is left open where the match is weak. Expanded clones get a size class; other rows say once, few or many, or leave the size out.

-,TRBD2,TRBJ2-5,TRBV5-1,TGCGCCAGCAGCTTGGAGGCTAGCGGGATGCAAGAGATCCAATACTTC,CASSLEASGMQEIQYF
-,-,TRBJ2-3,TRBV29-1,TGCAGTATCCGGACGGGGGGCGAAGATACGCAGTATTTT,CSIRTGGEDTQYF
once,-,TRBJ2-1,TRBV12-3/TRBV12-4,TGTGCCGGCCATTTTGGCGGAGGCAATGAGCAGTTCTTC,CAGHFGGGNEQFF
-,-,TRBJ1-1,TRBV5-1,TGCGCCAGCATCATAGGACCACAGACTGAAGCCTTCTTT,CASIIGPQTEAFF
many,TRBD1,TRBJ1-1,TRBV6-2/TRBV6-3,TGTGCCAGCAGTTACCCCCGGACAGGGCCGGGGAACACTGAAGCTTTCTTT,CASSYPRTGPGNTEAFF
-,-,TRBJ1-5,TRBV6-6,TGTGCCAGCAGTGAGAGCAATAGCAATCAGCCCCGGCATTTT,CASSESNSNQPRHF
-,-,TRBJ2-6,TRBV11-2,TGTGCCAGCAGCATGGGGGGAGGCAGGGGCATTTCCCTCTCTGGGGCCAAGGTCATGACTTTC,CASSMGGGRGISLSGAKVMTF
-,-,TRBJ2-2,TRBV11-2,TGTGCAAGGAGCTTTGCGGCATCGAACACCGGGGAGCTGTTTTTT,CARSFAASNTGELFF
-,-,TRBJ2-7,TRBV11-2,TGTGCCAGCAGCTTAGGAGGGGCTTGCGAGCAGTACTTT,CASSLGGACEQYF
once,TRBD2,TRBJ2-2,TRBV6-4,TGTGCCAGTAGTGACTCGACTAGCGGGAGGAACATAAACACCGGGGAGCAGTTTTTT,CASSDSTSGRNINTGEQFF
-,-,TRBJ2-7,TRBV19,TGTGCAAGTAGTATCACCGCATCTAACGGGAGTAACGAGCAGTACTTC,CASSITASNGSNEQYF
-,-,TRBJ2-5,TRBV29-1,TGCAGCGGCATACAGGGGACGGGAGAGACCCTGCATTTC,CSGIQGTGETLHF
few,-,TRBJ1-1,TRBV12-3/TRBV12-4,TGTGCCAGCAGTTTTGCGGGACGGGCGGAAGCTTTCTTT,CASSFAGRAEAFF
few,-,TRBJ2-2,TRBV4-2,TGTGCCAGCAGCTTCGCGGGGAGCAGCACCGGGGGGCTGTTTTTT,CASSFAGSSTGGLFF
many,-,TRBJ2-2,TRBV6-1,TGTGCCAGCAGTGAAGCGCTTCTAGGGGGAGCGAACACCGGGGAGCTGTTTTTT,CASSEALLGGANTGELFF
many,-,TRBJ2-7,TRBV7-9,TGTGCCAGCAGCCCCCCCCGGGGCTACGAGCAGTACTTC,CASSPPRGYEQYF
once,-,TRBJ1-1,TRBV5-1,TGCACCAGCAACCCCACGGCCAGGGTGGACACTGAAGCTTTCTTT,CTSNPTARVDTEAFF
many,TRBD2,TRBJ2-2,TRBV6-5,TGTGCCAGCAGTTCCGCGGGACTAGCGGGAGGGGAGCTGTTTTTT,CASSSAGLAGGELFF
-,-,TRBJ2-5,TRBV6-1,TGTGCCAGCGGCAACAGGGCGCTCGAGACCCAGTACTTC,CASGNRALETQYF
few,-,TRBJ2-2,TRBV2,-,CASTVAGGTGELSF
-,-,TRBJ1-5,TRBV6-2/TRBV6-3,TGTGCCGGCACCATCGACAACTATAGCAATCAGCCCCAGCACTTT,CAGTIDNYSNQPQHF
-,-,TRBJ2-1,TRBV29-1,TGCAACGTTGCCTTAGTTGCCGTACCCCCCTTCAATGAGCAGTTCTTC,CNVALVAVPPFNEQFF
many,TRBD2,TRBJ2-3,TRBV5-1,TGCGCCAGCAGCTTTGATCCGGGACTAGCGGGAGTGTGGACAGATACGCAGTATTTT,CASSFDPGLAGVWTDTQYF
-,-,TRBJ2-1,TRBV29-1,TGCAGCGCCTGCAAGGGCGGAAATGAGCAGTTCTTC,CSACKGGNEQFF
-,TRBD1,TRBJ2-1,TRBV15,TGTGCCATCACCCAGGACAGGGTAGGCAATGAGCAGTTCTTC,CAITQDRVGNEQFF
-,-,TRBJ2-1,TRBV11-2,TGTGCCAGCAGCTCCTCGTTTGAGCAGTTCTTC,CASSSSFEQFF
-,-,TRBJ2-2,TRBV27,TGTGCCATCAGTTTAAAGGACCTCTACACCGGGGAGCTGTTTTTT,CAISLKDLYTGELFF
-,-,TRBJ2-1,TRBV30,TGTGCCCGGACTCCAGCGACATACAATGAGCAGTTCTTC,CARTPATYNEQFF
-,-,TRBJ1-1,TRBV14,TGTGCCAGCAGCCAAGACCGGGCTGAAGCTTTCTTT,CASSQDRAEAFF
many,TRBD2,TRBJ2-1,TRBV5-1,TGCGCCAGCAGCCCCGGGACTAGCGGGAGGGCCATCAATGAGCAGTTCTTC,CASSPGTSGRAINEQFF
-,-,TRBJ1-3,TRBV7-9,TGTGTCAGCAGCTCGGAGACTAGTGGAAACACCATACATTTT,CVSSSETSGNTIHF
-,TRBD1,TRBJ1-5,TRBV5-4,TGTGCCAGCAGCTTTGGGACAGGGGGCAATCAGCCCCAGCTTTTT,CASSFGTGGNQPQLF
-,-,TRBJ2-4,TRBV11-3,TGTGCCAGCAGCTTCACTGGACGGACAAAAAACATTCAGTACTTC,CASSFTGRTKNIQYF
many,-,TRBJ2-1,TRBV6-6,TGTGCCAGCAGTTACGGGACGGCAGACAATGAGCAGTTCTTC,CASSYGTADNEQFF
-,-,TRBJ1-2,TRBV6-1,TGTGCCAGCAGTGAATTGGGGCAGGGAGGCCGCTGGACCTTC,CASSELGQGGRWTF
-,TRBD2,TRBJ2-5,TRBV4-2,TGTGCCAGCAGCCAGGGACTAGCGGGGACCAAGGAGACCCAGTACTTC,CASSQGLAGTKETQYF
-,-,TRBJ2-7,TRBV5-6,TGTGCCAGCAGCGCCACAAGGGCCCGCGAGGGGCAGAACTCCTACGATCAGTACTTC,CASSATRAREGQNSYDQYF
-,TRBD1,TRBJ1-5,TRBV4-2,TGTGCCAGCAGCCAAGGGGAGGGGTCGGGACAGCTTAGCTACCAGCCCCAGCTTTTT,CASSQGEGSGQLSYQPQLF
-,TRBD2,TRBJ2-1,TRBV4-3,TGCGCCAGCAGCAAAGTACATCAGCGGGAGCCCTACAATGAGCAGTTCTTC,CASSKVHQREPYNEQFF
-,TRBD2,TRBJ2-3,TRBV28,TGTACCAGCAGGCCCCTAGGACTAGCGGCAGACACGCAGTATTTT,CTSRPLGLAADTQYF
-,TRBD2,TRBJ2-1,TRBV5-6,TGTACCAGCAGCGGGGCAGGAGCGGACAATGGGCACTTCTTC,CTSSGAGADNGHFF
-,-,TRBJ2-3,TRBV5-5,TGTGCCGGCAGCTCCTCTGGGTTTTCTAAAGTGGATACTCAGTATTTT,CAGSSSGFSKVDTQYF
-,-,TRBJ2-2,TRBV11-2,TGTGCCAGCAGCTTAGGTGGGACAGCCCTAGGAGGGGCGAACACCGGGGAGCTGTTTTTT,CASSLGGTALGGANTGELFF
many,TRBD1,TRBJ2-7,TRBV11-3,TGTGCCAGCAGCCCCGGGACAGGGGGCAACTACGAGCAGTACTTC,CASSPGTGGNYEQYF
many,TRBD1,TRBJ2-7,TRBV11-1,TGTGCTAGCAGCTTAGGACAGGGCCTCGAGCAGTACTTC,CASSLGQGLEQYF
-,TRBD1,TRBJ1-2,TRBV6-2/TRBV6-3,TGTGCCAGAAGCTACCGGGACAGCTATGGCTACACCTTC,CARSYRDSYGYTF
many,TRBD1,TRBJ2-7,TRBV5-1,TGCGCCAGCAGACGGGGACAGGGGGTTGCCTACGAGCAGTACTTC,CASRRGQGVAYEQYF
-,TRBD1,TRBJ1-6,TRBV4-1,TGCGCCAGAAGCCACCACCTGCAGGGGGCGGATTCACACCTCCACTTT,CARSHHLQGADSHLHF
-,-,TRBJ2-1,TRBV5-1,TGCGTCAGCAGCTTTGGGATAGGGACGAATGAGCAGTTCTTC,CVSSFGIGTNEQFF